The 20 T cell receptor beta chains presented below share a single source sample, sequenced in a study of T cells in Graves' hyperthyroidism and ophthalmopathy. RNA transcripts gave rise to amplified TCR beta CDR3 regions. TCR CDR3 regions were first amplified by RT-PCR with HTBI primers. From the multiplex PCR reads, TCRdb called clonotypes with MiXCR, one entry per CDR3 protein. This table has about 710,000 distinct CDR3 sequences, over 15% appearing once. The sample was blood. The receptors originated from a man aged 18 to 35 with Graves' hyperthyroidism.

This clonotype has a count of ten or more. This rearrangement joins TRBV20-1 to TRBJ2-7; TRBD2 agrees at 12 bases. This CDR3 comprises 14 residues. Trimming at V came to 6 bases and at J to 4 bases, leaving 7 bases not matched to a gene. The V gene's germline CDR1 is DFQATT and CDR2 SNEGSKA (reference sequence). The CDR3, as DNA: TGCAGTGCACATCCCGGGACTAGCGGGTACGAGCAGTACTTC. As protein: CSAHPGTSGYEQYF.

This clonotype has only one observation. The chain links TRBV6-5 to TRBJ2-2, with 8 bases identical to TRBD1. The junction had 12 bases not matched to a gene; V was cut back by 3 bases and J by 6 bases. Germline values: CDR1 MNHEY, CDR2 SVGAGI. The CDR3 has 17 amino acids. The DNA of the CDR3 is TGTGCCAGCAGTTATTCTTTACCGCAGGGGGCCCCCGGGGAGCTGTTTTTT. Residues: CASSYSLPQGAPGELFF.

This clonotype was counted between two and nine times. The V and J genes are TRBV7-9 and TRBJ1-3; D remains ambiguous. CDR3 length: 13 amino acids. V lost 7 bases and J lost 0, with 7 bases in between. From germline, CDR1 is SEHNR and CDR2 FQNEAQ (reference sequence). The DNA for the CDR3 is TGTGCCAGCAAACGGAGCTCTGGAAACACCATATATTTT. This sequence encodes CASKRSSGNTIYF.

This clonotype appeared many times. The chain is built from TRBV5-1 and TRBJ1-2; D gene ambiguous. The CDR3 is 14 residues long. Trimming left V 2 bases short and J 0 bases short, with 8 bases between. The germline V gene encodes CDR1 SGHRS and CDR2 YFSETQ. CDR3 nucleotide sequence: TGCGCCAGCAGCTTCGATTCTTCTAACTATGGCTACACCTTC. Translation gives CASSFDSSNYGYTF. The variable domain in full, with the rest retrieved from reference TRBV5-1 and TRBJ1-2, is KAGVTQTPRYLIKTRGQQVTLSCSPISGHRSVSWYQQTPGQGLQFLFEYFSETQRNKGNFPGRFSGRQFSNSRSEMNVSTLELGDSALYLCASSFDSSNYGYTFGSGTRLTVV.

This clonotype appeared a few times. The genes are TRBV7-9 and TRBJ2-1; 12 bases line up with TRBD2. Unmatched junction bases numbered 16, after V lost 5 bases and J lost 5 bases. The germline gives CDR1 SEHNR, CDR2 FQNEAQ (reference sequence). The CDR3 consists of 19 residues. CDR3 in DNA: TGTGCCAGCAGCCCTCCTCGACTAGCGGGAGCCTCGAGAGACAATGAGCAGTTCTTC. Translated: CASSPPRLAGASRDNEQFF.

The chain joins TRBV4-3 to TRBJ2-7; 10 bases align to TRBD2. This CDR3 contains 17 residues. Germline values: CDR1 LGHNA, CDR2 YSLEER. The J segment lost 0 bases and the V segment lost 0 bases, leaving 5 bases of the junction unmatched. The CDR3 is CASSQDRSSGGSYEQYF. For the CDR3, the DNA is TGCGCCAGCAGCCAAGATCGGTCTAGCGGGGGCTCCTACGAGCAGTACTTC.

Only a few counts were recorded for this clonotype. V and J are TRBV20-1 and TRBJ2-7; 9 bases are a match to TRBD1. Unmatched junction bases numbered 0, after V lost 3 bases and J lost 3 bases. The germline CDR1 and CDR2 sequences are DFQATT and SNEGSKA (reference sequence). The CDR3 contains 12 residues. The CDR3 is CSARGQGYEQYF. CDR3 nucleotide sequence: TGCAGTGCTAGGGGACAGGGCTACGAGCAGTACTTC.

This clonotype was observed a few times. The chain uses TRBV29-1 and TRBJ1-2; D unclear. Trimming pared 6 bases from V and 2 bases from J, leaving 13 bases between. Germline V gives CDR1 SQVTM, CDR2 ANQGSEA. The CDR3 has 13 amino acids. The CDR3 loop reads CSVPTKTNYGYTF. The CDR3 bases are TGCAGCGTACCTACAAAGACGAACTATGGCTACACCTTC.

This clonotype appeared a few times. The DNA for the CDR3 is TGTGCCAGCAGCCTAAGTCCGGGTTTCTACAATGAGCAGTTCTTC. Protein: CASSLSPGFYNEQFF. This chain links TRBV2 with TRBJ2-1, with D uncertain. V was pared by 6 bases and J by 3 bases, with 15 bases between. CDR1 SNHLY and CDR2 FYNNEI come from the germline V gene. The CDR3 extends over 15 amino acids.

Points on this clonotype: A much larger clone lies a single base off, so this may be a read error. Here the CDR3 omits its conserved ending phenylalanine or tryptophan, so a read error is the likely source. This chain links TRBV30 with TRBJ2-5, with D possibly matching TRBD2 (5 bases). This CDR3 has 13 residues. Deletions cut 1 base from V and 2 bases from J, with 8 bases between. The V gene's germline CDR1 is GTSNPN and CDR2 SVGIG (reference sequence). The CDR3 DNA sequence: TGTGCCTGGAGTGAGGGAGTTCAAGAGACCCAGTACCTC. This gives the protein CAWSEGVQETQYL.

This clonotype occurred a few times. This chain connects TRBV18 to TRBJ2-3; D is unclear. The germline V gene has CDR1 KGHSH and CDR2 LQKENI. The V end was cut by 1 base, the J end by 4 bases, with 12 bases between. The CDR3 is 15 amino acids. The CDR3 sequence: CASSPLNGLADTQYF. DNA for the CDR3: TGTGCCAGCTCACCACTTAACGGGCTCGCAGATACGCAGTATTTT.

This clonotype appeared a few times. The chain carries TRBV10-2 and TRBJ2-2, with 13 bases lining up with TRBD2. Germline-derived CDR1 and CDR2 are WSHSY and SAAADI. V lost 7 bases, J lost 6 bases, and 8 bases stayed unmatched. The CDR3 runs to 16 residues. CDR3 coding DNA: TGCGCCAGCACTGGACTAGCGGGAGTGAAGGCCGGGGAGCTGTTTTTT. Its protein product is CASTGLAGVKAGELFF.

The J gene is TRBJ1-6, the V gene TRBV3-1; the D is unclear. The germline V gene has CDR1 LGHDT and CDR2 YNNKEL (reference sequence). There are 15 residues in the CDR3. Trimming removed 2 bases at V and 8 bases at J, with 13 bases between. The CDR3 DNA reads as TGTGCCAGCAGCCAAAGGCTGGGGTCGTATTCACCCCTCCACTTT. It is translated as CASSQRLGSYSPLHF.

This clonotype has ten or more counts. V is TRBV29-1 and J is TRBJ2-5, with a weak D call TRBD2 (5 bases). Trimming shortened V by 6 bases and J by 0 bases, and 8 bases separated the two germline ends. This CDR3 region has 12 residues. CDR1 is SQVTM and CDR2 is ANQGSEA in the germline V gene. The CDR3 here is CSVAGNQETQYF. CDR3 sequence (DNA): TGCAGCGTGGCCGGGAACCAAGAGACCCAGTACTTC.

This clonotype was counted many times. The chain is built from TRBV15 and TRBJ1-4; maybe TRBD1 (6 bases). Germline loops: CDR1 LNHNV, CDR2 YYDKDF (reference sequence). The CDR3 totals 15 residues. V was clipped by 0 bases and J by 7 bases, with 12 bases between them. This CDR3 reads CATSRETDRGEKLFF. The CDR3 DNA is TGTGCCACCAGCAGAGAAACGGACAGAGGTGAAAAACTGTTTTTT.

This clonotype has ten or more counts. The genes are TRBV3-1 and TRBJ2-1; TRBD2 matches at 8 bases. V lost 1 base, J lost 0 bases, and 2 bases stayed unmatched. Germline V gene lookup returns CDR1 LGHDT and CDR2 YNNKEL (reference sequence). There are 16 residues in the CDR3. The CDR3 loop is CASSQVAGGSYNEQFF. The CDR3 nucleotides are TGTGCCAGCAGCCAAGTGGCGGGAGGCTCCTACAATGAGCAGTTCTTC.

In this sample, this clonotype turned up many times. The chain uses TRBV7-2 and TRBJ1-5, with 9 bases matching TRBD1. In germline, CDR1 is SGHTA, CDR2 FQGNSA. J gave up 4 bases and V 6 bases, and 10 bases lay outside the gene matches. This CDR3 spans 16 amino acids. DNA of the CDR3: TGTGCCAGCAGACGCACAGGGGGCGTAGGGAATCAGCCCCAGCATTTT. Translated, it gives CASRRTGGVGNQPQHF.

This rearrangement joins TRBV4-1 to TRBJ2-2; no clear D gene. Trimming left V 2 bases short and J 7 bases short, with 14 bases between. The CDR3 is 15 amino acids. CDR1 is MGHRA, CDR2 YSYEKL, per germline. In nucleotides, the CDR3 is TGCGCCAGCAGCCAAATTAAAGGGAAGGACGGGGAGCTGTTTTTT. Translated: CASSQIKGKDGELFF.

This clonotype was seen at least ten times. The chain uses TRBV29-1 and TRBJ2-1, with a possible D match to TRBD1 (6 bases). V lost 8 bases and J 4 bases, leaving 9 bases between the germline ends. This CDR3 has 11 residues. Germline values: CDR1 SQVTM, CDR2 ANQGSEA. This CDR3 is CSTQGYNEQFF. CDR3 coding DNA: TGCAGCACGCAGGGGTACAATGAGCAGTTCTTC.

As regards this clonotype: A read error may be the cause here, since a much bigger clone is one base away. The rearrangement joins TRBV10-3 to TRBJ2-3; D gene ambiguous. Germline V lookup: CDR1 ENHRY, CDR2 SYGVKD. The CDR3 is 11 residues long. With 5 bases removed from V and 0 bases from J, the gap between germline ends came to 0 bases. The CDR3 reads CAISSTDTQYF. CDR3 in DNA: TGTGCCATCAGTAGCACAGATACGCAGTATTTT.